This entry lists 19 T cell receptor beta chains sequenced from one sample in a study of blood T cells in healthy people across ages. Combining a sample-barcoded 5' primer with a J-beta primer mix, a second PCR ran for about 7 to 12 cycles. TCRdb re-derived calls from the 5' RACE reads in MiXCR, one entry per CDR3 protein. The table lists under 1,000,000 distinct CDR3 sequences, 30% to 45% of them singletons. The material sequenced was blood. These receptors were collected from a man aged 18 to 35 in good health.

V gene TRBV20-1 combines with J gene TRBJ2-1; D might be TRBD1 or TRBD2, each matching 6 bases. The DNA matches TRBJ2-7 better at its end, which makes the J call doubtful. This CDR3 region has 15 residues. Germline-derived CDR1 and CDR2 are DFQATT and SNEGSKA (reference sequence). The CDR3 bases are TGCAGTGCTAGCGGGGGCCAGAGCTCCTACAATGAGCAGTACTTC. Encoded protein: CSASGGQSSYNEQYF.

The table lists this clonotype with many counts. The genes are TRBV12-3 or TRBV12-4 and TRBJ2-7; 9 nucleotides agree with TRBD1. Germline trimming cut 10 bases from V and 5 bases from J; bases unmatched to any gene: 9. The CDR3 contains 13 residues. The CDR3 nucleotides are TGTGCCACAAAGGGGACAGGGCAAAACGAGCAGTACTTC. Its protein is CATKGTGQNEQYF.

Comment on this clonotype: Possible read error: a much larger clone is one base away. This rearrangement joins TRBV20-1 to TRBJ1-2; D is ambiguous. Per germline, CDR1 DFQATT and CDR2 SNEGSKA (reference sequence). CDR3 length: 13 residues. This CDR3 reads CSASISFNYGHTF. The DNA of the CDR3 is TGCAGTGCTAGTATTAGTTTTAACTATGGCCACACCTTC.

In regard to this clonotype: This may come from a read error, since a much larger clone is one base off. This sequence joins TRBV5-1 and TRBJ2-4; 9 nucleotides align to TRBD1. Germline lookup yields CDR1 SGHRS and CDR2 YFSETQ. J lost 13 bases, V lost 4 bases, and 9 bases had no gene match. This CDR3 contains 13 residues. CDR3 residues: CASSPWTGVIQYF. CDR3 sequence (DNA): TGCGCCAGCAGCCCCTGGACAGGGGTGATACAGTACTTC.

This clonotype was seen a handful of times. The CDR3 DNA reads TGTGCCAGCAGTCCCCAGGGACTAGCGAACTACAATGAGCAGTACTTC. Protein product: CASSPQGLANYNEQYF. This rearrangement joins TRBV12-3 or TRBV12-4 to TRBJ2-7, with TRBD2 identical over 10 bases. With V trimmed by 5 bases and J by 7 bases, 14 bases remained unmatched. The length of the CDR3 is 16 residues.

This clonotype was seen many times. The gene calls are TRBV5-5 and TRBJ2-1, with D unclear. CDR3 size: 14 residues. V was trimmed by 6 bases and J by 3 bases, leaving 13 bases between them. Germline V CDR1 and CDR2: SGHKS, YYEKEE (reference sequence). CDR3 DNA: TGTGCCAGCAAGATGACACAATACTACAATGAGCAGTTCTTC. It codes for CASKMTQYYNEQFF.

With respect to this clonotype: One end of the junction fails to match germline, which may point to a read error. The CDR3 is CASRGQGHGYIF. In DNA form, the CDR3 reads TGTGCCAGCAGGGGACAGGGCCATGGCTACATCTTC. The chain couples TRBV3-1 to TRBJ1-2; 9 positions match TRBD1. Germline-derived CDR1 and CDR2 are LGHDT and YNNKEL (reference sequence). The CDR3 contains 12 residues.

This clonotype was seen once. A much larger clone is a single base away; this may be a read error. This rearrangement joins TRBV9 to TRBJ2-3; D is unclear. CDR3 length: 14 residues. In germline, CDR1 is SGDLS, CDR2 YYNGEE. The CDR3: CAGSVASIPSGKYF. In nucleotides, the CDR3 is TGTGCCGGCAGCGTAGCCTCGATCCCCTCTGGAAAGTATTTT.

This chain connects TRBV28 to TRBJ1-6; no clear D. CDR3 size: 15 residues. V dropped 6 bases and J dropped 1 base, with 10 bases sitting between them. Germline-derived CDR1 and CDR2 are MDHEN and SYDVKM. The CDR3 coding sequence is TGTGCCAGCAGCCCCCCTCAGTCCTATAATTCACCCCTCCACTTT. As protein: CASSPPQSYNSPLHF.

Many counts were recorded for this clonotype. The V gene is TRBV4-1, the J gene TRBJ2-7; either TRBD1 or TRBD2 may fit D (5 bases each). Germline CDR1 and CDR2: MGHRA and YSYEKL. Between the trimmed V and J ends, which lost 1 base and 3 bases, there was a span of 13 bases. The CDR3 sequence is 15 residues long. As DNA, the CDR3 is TGCGCCAGCAGCCAAGCCAGGGACCCCTTCTACGAGCAGTACTTC. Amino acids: CASSQARDPFYEQYF.

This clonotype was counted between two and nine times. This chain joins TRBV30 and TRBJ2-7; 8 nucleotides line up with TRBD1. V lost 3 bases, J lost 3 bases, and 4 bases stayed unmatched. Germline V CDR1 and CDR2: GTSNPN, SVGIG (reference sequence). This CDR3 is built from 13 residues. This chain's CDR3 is CAWRAGGDYEQYF. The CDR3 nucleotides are TGTGCCTGGAGAGCAGGGGGCGACTACGAGCAGTACTTC.

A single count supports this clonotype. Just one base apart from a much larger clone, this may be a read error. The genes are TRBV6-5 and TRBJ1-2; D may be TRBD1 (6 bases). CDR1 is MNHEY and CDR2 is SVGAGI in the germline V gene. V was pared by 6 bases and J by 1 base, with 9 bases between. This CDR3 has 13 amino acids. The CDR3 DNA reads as TGTGCCAGCAGAGAGGACAGTAACTATGGCTACACCTTC. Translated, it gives CASREDSNYGYTF.

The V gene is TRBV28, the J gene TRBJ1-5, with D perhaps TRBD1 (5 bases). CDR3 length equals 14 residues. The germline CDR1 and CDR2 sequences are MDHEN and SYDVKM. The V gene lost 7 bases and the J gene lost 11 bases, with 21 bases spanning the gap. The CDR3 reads CASTPGGPFGSQHF. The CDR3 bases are TGTGCCAGCACCCCCGGGGGTCCTTTTGGATCCCAGCATTTT.

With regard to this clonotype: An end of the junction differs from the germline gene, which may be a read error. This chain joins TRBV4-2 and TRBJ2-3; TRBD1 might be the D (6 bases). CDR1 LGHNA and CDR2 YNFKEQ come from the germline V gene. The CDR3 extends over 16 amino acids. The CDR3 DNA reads TGTGCCGGCAGCCAGTACTACGGGACATTCACAGATACGCAGTATTTT. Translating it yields CAGSQYYGTFTDTQYF.

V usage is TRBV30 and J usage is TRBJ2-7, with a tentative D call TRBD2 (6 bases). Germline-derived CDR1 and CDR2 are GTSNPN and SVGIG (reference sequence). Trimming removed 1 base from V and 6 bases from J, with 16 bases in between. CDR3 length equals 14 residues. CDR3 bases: TGTGCCTGGAGTGAACGAGCGGGCTTCCTCGAGCAGTACTTC. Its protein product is CAWSERAGFLEQYF.

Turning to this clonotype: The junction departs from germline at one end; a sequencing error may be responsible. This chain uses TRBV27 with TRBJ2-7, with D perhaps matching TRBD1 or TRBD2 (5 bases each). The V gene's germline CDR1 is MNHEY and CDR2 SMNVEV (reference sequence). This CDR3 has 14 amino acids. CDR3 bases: TGTGCCGGCAGTGGAGGAAGACAGTCCTACGAGCAGTACTTC. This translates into CAGSGGRQSYEQYF.

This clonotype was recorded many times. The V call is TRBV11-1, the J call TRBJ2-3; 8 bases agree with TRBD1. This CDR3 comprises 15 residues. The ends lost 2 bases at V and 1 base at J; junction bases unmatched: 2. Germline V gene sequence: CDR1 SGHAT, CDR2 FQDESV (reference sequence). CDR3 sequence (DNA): TGTGCCAGCAGCTTAAACAGGGGGGGCACAGATACGCAGTATTTT. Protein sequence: CASSLNRGGTDTQYF.

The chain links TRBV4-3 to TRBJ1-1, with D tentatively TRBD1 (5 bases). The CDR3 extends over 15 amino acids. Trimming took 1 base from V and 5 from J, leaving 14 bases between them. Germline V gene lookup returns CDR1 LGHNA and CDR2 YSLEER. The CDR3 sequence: CASSQAPGGETEAFF. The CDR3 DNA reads TGCGCCAGCAGCCAAGCCCCGGGGGGGGAGACTGAAGCTTTCTTT.

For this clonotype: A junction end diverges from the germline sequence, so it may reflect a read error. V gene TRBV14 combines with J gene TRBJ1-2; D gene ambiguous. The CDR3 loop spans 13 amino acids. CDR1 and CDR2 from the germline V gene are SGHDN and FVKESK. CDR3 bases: TGTGCCAGCAGCCAAGGGACCCACTATAGCTACACCTTC. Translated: CASSQGTHYSYTF.